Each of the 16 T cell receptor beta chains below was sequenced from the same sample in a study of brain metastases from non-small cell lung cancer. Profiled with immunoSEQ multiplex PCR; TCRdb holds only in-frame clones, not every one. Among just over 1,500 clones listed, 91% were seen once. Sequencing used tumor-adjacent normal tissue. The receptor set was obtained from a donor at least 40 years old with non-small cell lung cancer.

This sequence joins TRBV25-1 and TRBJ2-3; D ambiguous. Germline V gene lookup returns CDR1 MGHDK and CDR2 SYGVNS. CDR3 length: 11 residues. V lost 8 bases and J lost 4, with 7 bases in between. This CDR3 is CASGVADTQYF. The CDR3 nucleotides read TGTGCCAGCGGGGTCGCAGATACGCAGTATTTT. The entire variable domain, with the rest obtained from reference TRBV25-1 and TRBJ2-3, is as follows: EADIYQTPRYLVIGTGKKITLECSQTMGHDKMYWYQQDPGMELHLIHYSYGVNSTEKGDLSSESTVSRIRTEHFPLTLESARPSHTSQYLCASGVADTQYFGPGTRLTVL.

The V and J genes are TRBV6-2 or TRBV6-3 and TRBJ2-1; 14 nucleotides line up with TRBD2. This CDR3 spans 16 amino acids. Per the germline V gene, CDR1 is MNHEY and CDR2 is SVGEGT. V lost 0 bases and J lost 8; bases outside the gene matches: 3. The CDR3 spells CASSYSGLAGAHEQFF. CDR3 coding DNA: TGTGCCAGCAGTTACTCGGGACTAGCGGGAGCCCATGAGCAGTTCTTC.

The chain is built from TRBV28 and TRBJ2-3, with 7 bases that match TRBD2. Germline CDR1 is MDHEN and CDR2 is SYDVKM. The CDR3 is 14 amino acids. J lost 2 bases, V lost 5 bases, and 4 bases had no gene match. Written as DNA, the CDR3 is TGTGCCAGCAGTGGGACTACCACCACAGATACGCAGTATTTT. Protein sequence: CASSGTTTTDTQYF.

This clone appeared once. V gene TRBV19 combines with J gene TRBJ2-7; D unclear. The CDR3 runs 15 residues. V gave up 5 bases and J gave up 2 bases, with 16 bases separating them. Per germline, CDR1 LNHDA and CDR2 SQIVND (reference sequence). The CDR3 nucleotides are TGTGCCAGTAGTCCGGGCCCTGAAGCCCCCTACGAGCAGTACTTC. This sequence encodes CASSPGPEAPYEQYF.

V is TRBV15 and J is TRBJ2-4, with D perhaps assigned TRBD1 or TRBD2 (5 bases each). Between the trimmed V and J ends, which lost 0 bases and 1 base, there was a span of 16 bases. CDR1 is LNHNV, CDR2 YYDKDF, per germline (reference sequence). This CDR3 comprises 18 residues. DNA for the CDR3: TGTGCCACCAGCAGAGACTTGGGGACCGTTGGGGCCAAAAACATTCAGTACTTC. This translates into CATSRDLGTVGAKNIQYF.

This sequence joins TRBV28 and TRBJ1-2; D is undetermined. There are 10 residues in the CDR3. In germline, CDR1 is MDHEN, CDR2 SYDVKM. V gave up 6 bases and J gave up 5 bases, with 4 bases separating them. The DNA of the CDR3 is TGTGCCAGCAGCCGATATGGCTACACCTTC. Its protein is CASSRYGYTF.

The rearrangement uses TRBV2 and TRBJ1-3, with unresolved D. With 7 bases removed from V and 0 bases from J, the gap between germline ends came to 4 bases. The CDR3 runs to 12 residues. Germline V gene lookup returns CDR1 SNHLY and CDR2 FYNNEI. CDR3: CASTDSGNTIYF. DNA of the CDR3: TGTGCCAGCACTGACTCTGGAAACACCATATATTTT. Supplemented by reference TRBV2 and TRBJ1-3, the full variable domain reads EPEVTQTPSHQVTQMGQEVILRCVPISNHLYFYWYRQILGQKVEFLVSFYNNEISEKSEIFDDQFSVERPDGSNFTLKIRSTKLEDSAMYFCASTDSGNTIYFGEGSWLTVV.

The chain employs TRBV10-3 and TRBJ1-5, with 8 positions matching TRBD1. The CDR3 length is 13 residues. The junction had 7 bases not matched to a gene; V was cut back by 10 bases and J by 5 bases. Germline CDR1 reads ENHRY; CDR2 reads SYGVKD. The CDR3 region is CATVQGGDQPQHF. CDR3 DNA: TGTGCCACCGTACAGGGGGGGGATCAGCCCCAGCATTTT.

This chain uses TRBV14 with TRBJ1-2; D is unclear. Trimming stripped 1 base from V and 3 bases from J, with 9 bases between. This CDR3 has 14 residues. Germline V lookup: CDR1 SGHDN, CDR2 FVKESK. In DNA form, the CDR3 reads TGTGCCAGCAGCCAAGGTCGGTCATACTATGGCTACACCTTC. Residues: CASSQGRSYYGYTF.

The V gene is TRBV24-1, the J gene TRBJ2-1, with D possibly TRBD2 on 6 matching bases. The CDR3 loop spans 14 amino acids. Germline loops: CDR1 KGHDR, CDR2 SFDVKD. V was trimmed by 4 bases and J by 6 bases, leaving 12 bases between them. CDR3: CATSEPTSLNEQFF. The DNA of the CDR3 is TGTGCCACCAGTGAGCCTACTAGCCTCAATGAGCAGTTCTTC.

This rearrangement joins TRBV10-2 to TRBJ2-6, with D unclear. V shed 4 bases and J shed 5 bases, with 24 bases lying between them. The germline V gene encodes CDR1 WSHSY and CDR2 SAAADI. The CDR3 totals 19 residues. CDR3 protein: CASSVIGTSKQSRANVLTF. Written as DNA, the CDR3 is TGCGCCAGCAGTGTCATCGGCACTTCTAAACAAAGTCGGGCCAACGTCCTGACTTTC.

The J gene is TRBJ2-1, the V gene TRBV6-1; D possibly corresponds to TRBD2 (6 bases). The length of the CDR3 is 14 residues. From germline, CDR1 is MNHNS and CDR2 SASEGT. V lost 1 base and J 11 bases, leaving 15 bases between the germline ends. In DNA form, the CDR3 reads TGTGCCAGCAGTGAAGGGGGGACGGGACTGCAGCAGTTCTTC. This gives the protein CASSEGGTGLQQFF.

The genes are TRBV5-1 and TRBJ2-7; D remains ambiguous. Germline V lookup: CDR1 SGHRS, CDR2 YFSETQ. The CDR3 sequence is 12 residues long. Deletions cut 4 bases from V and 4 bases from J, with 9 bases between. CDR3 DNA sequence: TGCGCCAGCAGCAGCGACGGATACGAGCAGTACTTC. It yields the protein CASSSDGYEQYF.

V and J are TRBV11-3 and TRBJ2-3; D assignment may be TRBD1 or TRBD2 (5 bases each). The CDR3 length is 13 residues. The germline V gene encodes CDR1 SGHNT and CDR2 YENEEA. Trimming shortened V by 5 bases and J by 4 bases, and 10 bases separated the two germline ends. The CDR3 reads CASSGGEADTQYF. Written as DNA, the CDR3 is TGTGCCAGCAGCGGGGGTGAGGCAGATACGCAGTATTTT.

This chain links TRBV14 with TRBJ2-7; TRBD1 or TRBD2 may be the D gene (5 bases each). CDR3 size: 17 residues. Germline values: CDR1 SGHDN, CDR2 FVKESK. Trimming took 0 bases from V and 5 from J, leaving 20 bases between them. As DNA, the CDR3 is TGTGCCAGCAGCCAAGAGTGGGGGAAGATAGGGGATGACGAGCAGTACTTC. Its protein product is CASSQEWGKIGDDEQYF.

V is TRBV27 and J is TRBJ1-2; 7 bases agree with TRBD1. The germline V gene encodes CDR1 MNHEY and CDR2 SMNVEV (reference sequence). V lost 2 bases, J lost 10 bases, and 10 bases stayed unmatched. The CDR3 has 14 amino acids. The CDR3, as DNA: TGTGCCAGCAGTTTAGACAGGGACCGGGTGGTCTACACCTTC. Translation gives CASSLDRDRVVYTF.